Following are 13 T cell receptor beta chains from one sample sequenced in a study of blood T cell repertoires in COVID-19. TCRdb's table, derived via immunoSEQ multiplex PCR, lists solely in-frame clones and lacks some. Of about 200,000 clones in the sample, roughly 85% are singletons; the top ten hold roughly a sixth. The sample taken for sequencing was PBMCs or T cells enriched from blood (not recorded which). The source of these receptors is a man in his forties who had recovered from COVID-19.

The chain links TRBV5-4 to TRBJ2-7; a possible D gene is TRBD2 (5 bases). Looked up from germline, CDR1 is SGHNT and CDR2 is YYREEE (reference sequence). The CDR3 length is 14 residues. V lost 0 bases and J 3 bases, leaving 10 bases between the germline ends. The CDR3 protein is CASSLDGGLYEQYF. CDR3 DNA: TGTGCCAGCAGCTTGGACGGCGGACTCTACGAGCAGTACTTC.

V is TRBV2 and J is TRBJ2-3; TRBD2 aligns across 9 bases. Germline-derived CDR1 and CDR2 are SNHLY and FYNNEI. Trimming cost V 6 bases and J 1 base; bases outside gene matches: 11. CDR3 size: 17 residues. CDR3 in DNA: TGTGCCAGCAGCTTGGATGAATTAGCGGGAGGCACAGATACGCAGTATTTT. Translating it yields CASSLDELAGGTDTQYF.

The chain has TRBV19 and TRBJ2-7, with D perhaps TRBD2 (5 bases). This CDR3 is built from 16 residues. Trimming pared 5 bases from V and 4 bases from J, leaving 21 bases between. The germline CDR1 and CDR2 sequences are LNHDA and SQIVND (reference sequence). DNA of the CDR3: TGTGCCAGTAGTCGGGCGGGTGGCCGCGAGCAATACGAGCAGTACTTC. Translated: CASSRAGGREQYEQYF.

V is TRBV2 and J is TRBJ2-5; the match to TRBD1 covers 8 bases. Germline trimming cut 2 bases from V and 2 bases from J; bases unmatched to any gene: 4. The CDR3 sequence is 15 residues long. CDR1 is SNHLY and CDR2 is FYNNEI in the germline V gene. DNA of the CDR3: TGTGCCAGCAGTGAACAGGGGGCCCGGCAAGAGACCCAGTACTTC. Its translation: CASSEQGARQETQYF. Variable domain in full (rest from reference TRBV2 and TRBJ2-5): EPEVTQTPSHQVTQMGQEVILRCVPISNHLYFYWYRQILGQKVEFLVSFYNNEISEKSEIFDDQFSVERPDGSNFTLKIRSTKLEDSAMYFCASSEQGARQETQYFGPGTRLLVL.

The V gene is TRBV27, the J gene TRBJ1-5; 7 positions agree with TRBD1. The trim removed 4 bases at V and 0 bases at J, leaving 6 bases unmatched. Germline V gene data show CDR1 as MNHEY and CDR2 as SMNVEV (reference sequence). The CDR3 totals 16 residues. DNA for the CDR3: TGTGCCAGCAGTTCCAAAGGACAGGTTAGCAATCAGCCCCAGCATTTT. It is translated as CASSSKGQVSNQPQHF.

The chain employs TRBV28 and TRBJ1-3; possibly TRBD1 for D (6 bases). The CDR3 contains 12 residues. The V gene's germline CDR1 is MDHEN and CDR2 SYDVKM. Trimming pared 11 bases from V and 3 bases from J, leaving 11 bases between. Here the CDR3 DNA reads TGTGCCTTACAGGGTGGTGGAAACACCATATATTTT. Residues: CALQGGGNTIYF.

The chain combines TRBV5-6 with TRBJ2-7; 7 bases fit TRBD1. CDR3 length: 15 amino acids. Looked up from germline, CDR1 is SGHDT and CDR2 is YYEEEE. J lost 2 bases, V lost 4 bases, and 9 bases had no gene match. Here the CDR3 DNA reads TGTGCCAGCAGCCGACCTGGGACAGATACCTACGAGCAGTACTTC. It codes for CASSRPGTDTYEQYF.

The chain recombines TRBV28 with TRBJ2-2, with 7 bases fitting TRBD1. Germline V gene sequence: CDR1 MDHEN, CDR2 SYDVKM. The CDR3 is 16 amino acids. With V trimmed by 8 bases and J by 4 bases, 13 bases remained unmatched. CDR3 sequence: CASHTPGQSSTGELFF. The CDR3 DNA follows: TGTGCCAGCCACACTCCGGGACAGTCTTCCACCGGGGAGCTGTTTTTT.

This rearrangement joins TRBV7-9 to TRBJ2-1; 13 nucleotides line up with TRBD2. Per germline, CDR1 SEHNR and CDR2 FQNEAQ (reference sequence). There are 17 residues in the CDR3. The junction had 8 bases not matched to a gene; V was cut back by 5 bases and J by 4 bases. CDR3 in DNA: TGTGCCAGCAGCCCAAAGGGACTAGCGGGGAGATACAATGAGCAGTTCTTC. Translated: CASSPKGLAGRYNEQFF.

The genes are TRBV7-6 and TRBJ2-1; TRBD2 matches at 11 bases. V was clipped by 4 bases and J by 12 bases; unmatched bases: 11. The CDR3 consists of 15 residues. The germline V gene has CDR1 SGHVS and CDR2 FNYEAQ. The CDR3 coding sequence is TGTGCCAGCAGCTCCTCGGGGACTAGCGGTAGTGGGCAGTTCTTC. This translates into CASSSSGTSGSGQFF. Full variable domain (missing parts from reference TRBV7-6 and TRBJ2-1): GAGVSQSPRYKVTKRGQDVALRCDPISGHVSLYWYRQALGQGPEFLTYFNYEAQQDKSGLPNDRFSAERPEGSISTLTIQRTEQRDSAMYRCASSSSGTSGSGQFFGPGTRLTVL.

This chain joins TRBV25-1 and TRBJ2-5, with D perhaps TRBD2 (7 bases). V was cut by 4 bases and J by 7 bases, with 19 bases left in between. This CDR3 comprises 15 residues. Germline assignment: CDR1 MGHDK and CDR2 SYGVNS. CDR3 sequence: CASSGRRGGFGTQYF. The CDR3 nucleotides are TGTGCCAGCAGTGGCCGGAGGGGGGGTTTCGGGACCCAGTACTTC.

The chain uses TRBV10-3 and TRBJ2-3; the D gene is possibly TRBD2 (5 bases). CDR1 is ENHRY, CDR2 SYGVKD, per germline. Trimming cost V 6 bases and J 3 bases, with 13 bases left between them. This CDR3 contains 14 residues. CDR3 sequence (DNA): TGTGCCATCAGGGGCAATTCGGGGACAGATACGCAGTATTTT. Its protein product is CAIRGNSGTDTQYF.

In the case of this clone: Other DNA sequences from this sample encode an identical CDR3 as well. The gene calls are TRBV28 and TRBJ2-1, with 9 bases identical to TRBD2. Trimming cost V 3 bases and J 7 bases; bases outside gene matches: 4. CDR3 length: 14 amino acids. Germline CDR1 reads MDHEN; CDR2 reads SYDVKM. CDR3 nucleotide sequence: TGTGCCAGCAGTTTTGGGCTAGCGGGGAATGAGCAGTTCTTC. This sequence encodes CASSFGLAGNEQFF.